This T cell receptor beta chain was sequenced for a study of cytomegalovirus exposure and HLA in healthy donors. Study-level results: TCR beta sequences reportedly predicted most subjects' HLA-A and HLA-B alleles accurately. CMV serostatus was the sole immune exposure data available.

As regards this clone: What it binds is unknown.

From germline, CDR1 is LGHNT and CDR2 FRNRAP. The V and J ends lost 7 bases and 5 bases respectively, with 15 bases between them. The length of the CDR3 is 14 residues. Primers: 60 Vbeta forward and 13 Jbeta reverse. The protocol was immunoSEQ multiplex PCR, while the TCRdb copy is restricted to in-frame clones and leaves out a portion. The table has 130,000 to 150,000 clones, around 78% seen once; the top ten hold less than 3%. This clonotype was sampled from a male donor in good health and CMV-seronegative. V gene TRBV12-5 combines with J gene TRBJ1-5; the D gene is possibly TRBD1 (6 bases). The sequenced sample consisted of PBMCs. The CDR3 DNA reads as TGTGCTAGTGTCAGAACAGGGCCTCATCAGCCCCAGCATTTT. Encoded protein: CASVRTGPHQPQHF.